The source of this T cell receptor (beta chain) is a study of blood T cell repertoires in COVID-19. The overall study: Samples taken during acute and convalescent COVID-19 were collected in the United States, Italy and Spain.

The method was immunoSEQ multiplex PCR; TCRdb's version includes in-frame clones alone and lacks a portion of them. The table has 200,000 or so clones, 80% to 90% seen once. The V end was cut by 1 base, the J end by 7 bases, with 11 bases between. The CDR3 contains 14 residues. Germline CDR1 is MNHEY and CDR2 is SVGEGT. Seattle patients were enrolled during active infection and followed longitudinally. The rearrangement joins TRBV6-2 or TRBV6-3 to TRBJ1-5, with a possible D match to TRBD1 (6 bases). What was sequenced was peripheral blood. This receptor was obtained from a woman of 80 years or more with COVID-19, enrolled during active disease. In nucleotides, the CDR3 is TGTGCCAGCAGTTACTTTAACAGGGAACAGCCCCAGCATTTT. It encodes CASSYFNREQPQHF.